A selection of T cell receptor beta chains follows, all from one sample in a study of cytomegalovirus exposure and HLA in healthy donors. The table came from immunoSEQ multiplex PCR; TCRdb's copy has only in-frame clones and leaves some out. This table holds roughly 200,000 clones, 87% found once. Sequencing was done on a sample of PBMCs. The receptors were gathered from a man in his thirties or forties in good health and CMV-seronegative. Both conserved end residues are part of each CDR3. The order of the fields is clone size, V gene, D gene, J gene, CDR3 DNA, CDR3 protein. The D gene is left open where the match is weak. Rows give clone size only sometimes, using once, few, many, or a class for an expanded clone.

NA,TRBV18,TRBD2,TRBJ2-1,TGTGCCAGCTCACCGACTAGCGGGGGGCCCGATGAGCAGTTCTTC,CASSPTSGGPDEQFF
NA,TRBV6-1,TRBD1,TRBJ2-5,TGTGCCAGCAGGGGGACAGGGTGGGGTCGAGAGACCCAGTACTTC,CASRGTGWGRETQYF
NA,TRBV25-1,NA,TRBJ2-1,TGTGCCAGCAGTGAGTCAAAATACAATGAGCAGTTCTTC,CASSESKYNEQFF
NA,TRBV2,NA,TRBJ2-1,TGTGCCAGCAGGGAAACCGGGGGGCAGTTCTTC,CASRETGGQFF
NA,TRBV7-2,NA,TRBJ2-5,TGTGCCAGCAGCTCGGGACATCCCCAGTACTTC,CASSSGHPQYF
NA,TRBV7-2,TRBD1,TRBJ1-5,TGTGCCAGCAGCCTGGACAGGGGCAATCAGCCCCAGCATTTT,CASSLDRGNQPQHF
NA,TRBV29-1,NA,TRBJ2-3,TGCAGCGTTGGCCGCGGGAGCACAGATACGCAGTATTTT,CSVGRGSTDTQYF
NA,TRBV4-1,TRBD1,TRBJ1-2,TGCGCCAGCAGCCATGCCCCGGGCAGGGGGATTTATGGCTACACCTTC,CASSHAPGRGIYGYTF
NA,TRBV9,TRBD1,TRBJ1-2,TGTGCCAGCAGCGTAGGTCCGACAGGGGCGTATGGCTACACCTTC,CASSVGPTGAYGYTF
NA,TRBV6-6,TRBD2,TRBJ2-7,TGTGCCAGCAGTTACGCGGGGGGCCGGAACGAGCAGTACTTC,CASSYAGGRNEQYF
NA,TRBV4-3,TRBD2,TRBJ2-3,TGCGCCAGCAGCCACCGCCACGTCACTGCGACTAGCGGGGCAGATACGCAGTATTTT,CASSHRHVTATSGADTQYF
NA,TRBV29-1,NA,TRBJ1-1,TGCAGCGTTTGGGGGGGGCCTGAAGCTTTCTTT,CSVWGGPEAFF
NA,TRBV28,NA,TRBJ1-1,TGTGCCAGCAGTCTTAGACAGACTAACACTGAAGCTTTCTTT,CASSLRQTNTEAFF
NA,TRBV19,NA,TRBJ2-7,TGTGCCAGTAGTGCCTTGCCGGAACAGGGTCTTTACGAGCAGTACTTC,CASSALPEQGLYEQYF
NA,TRBV11-2,NA,TRBJ1-1,TGTGCCAGCAGACCTGGACATATGAACACTGAAGCTTTCTTT,CASRPGHMNTEAFF
NA,TRBV7-2,NA,TRBJ1-2,TGTGCCAGCAGCCCCTCCGGGGGGTTCTATGGCTACACCTTC,CASSPSGGFYGYTF
NA,TRBV7-9,NA,TRBJ2-3,TGTGCCAGCAGCTACGAGGGGGTAGGCGGGGGTAGGGATTTT,CASSYEGVGGGRDF
NA,TRBV28,TRBD1,TRBJ1-1,TGTGCCAGCAGGTACAGGGGCAAAGCTTTCTTT,CASRYRGKAFF
NA,TRBV5-6,NA,TRBJ2-2,TGTGCCAGCAGCACTACCGAGAGGACCGGGGAGCTGTTTTTT,CASSTTERTGELFF
NA,TRBV28,NA,TRBJ1-4,TGTGCCAGCAGGTCAGGGGTGCTTTTCGAAAAACTGTTTTTT,CASRSGVLFEKLFF
NA,TRBV6-1,TRBD1,TRBJ2-7,TGTGCCAGTAGGGACAGGGGATACGAGCAGTACTTC,CASRDRGYEQYF
NA,TRBV5-1,TRBD1,TRBJ1-5,TGCGCCAGCAGCCCGGGACAGGGGCCTACTCAGCCCCAGCATTTT,CASSPGQGPTQPQHF
NA,TRBV27,TRBD2,TRBJ2-7,TGTGCCAGCAGTTTAACTAGCGGGAGTGGTGAGCAGTACTTC,CASSLTSGSGEQYF
NA,TRBV27,NA,TRBJ2-7,TGTGCCAGCAGTTTATCCCCAGGGGTGGTTGAGCAGTACTTC,CASSLSPGVVEQYF
NA,TRBV6-1,NA,TRBJ2-7,TGTGCCAGCTTACCCGGGACAACCAAAGCCTACGAGCAGTACTTC,CASLPGTTKAYEQYF
once,TRBV18,TRBD2,TRBJ2-1,TGTGCCAGCTCACCAATCCTAGCGGGGGGAGGATACAATGAGCAGTTCTTC,CASSPILAGGGYNEQFF
NA,TRBV10-3,TRBD2,TRBJ2-1,TGTGCCATCAGCCTAGAGACTAGCGGGGGGTACAATGAGCAGTTCTTC,CAISLETSGGYNEQFF
once,TRBV2,NA,TRBJ1-2,TGTGCCAGCAGTGAACGGACAGCCTATGGCTACACCTTC,CASSERTAYGYTF